A selection of T cell receptor beta chains follows, all from one sample in a study of T cell responses to AZD1222 COVID-19 vaccine. Here immunoSEQ multiplex PCR was the method, and the copy in TCRdb shows in-frame clones only, minus some. Of 100,000 to 150,000 clones listed, just over 85% are singletons. Here the sequenced sample was peripheral blood, taken on day 0 of MenACWY control vaccination. The receptor source for this set is an adult in good health. CDR3s include the opening cysteine and the closing phenylalanine or tryptophan. The order of the fields is V gene, CDR3 protein.

TRBV28,CASSPSASGRPGELFF
TRBV5-1,CASSLAGREYEQYF
TRBV9,CASSVSGVPYGYTF
TRBV4-1,CASSQDLVNQPQHF
TRBV2,CASWGTSPGGETQYF
TRBV19,CASSPRGDTQYF
TRBV18,CASSQSRETLGEQYF
TRBV5-1,CASSLVRGYEQYF
TRBV5-4,CASSPAGIQVNTGELFF
TRBV28,CASSLTGWDRGPPGTQYF
TRBV20-1,CSASKLAGQGWYEQYF
TRBV10-1,CASSGVLTSSHQYF
TRBV5-1,CASSPTGRGDQPQHF
TRBV28,CASSLWGQERGTQYF
TRBV2,CASRSNTEAFF
TRBV6-1,CASSELRLASTGELFF
TRBV3-1/TRBV3-2,CASSQRQGYVYNEQFF
TRBV29-1,CSAGLASSYEQYF
TRBV3-1/TRBV3-2,CASCVANHNEQFF
TRBV7-3,CASRPSRDPPYEQYF
TRBV15,CATSRDRQREYEQYF
TRBV6-5,CASSSTEYNEQFF
TRBV11-2,CASSKGDRDTEAFF
TRBV7-3,CASSQDPSGTEAFF
TRBV5-5,CASSPETGLAGRYEQYF
TRBV24-1,CAIAGQGSTGELFF
TRBV28,CASSPVAPNTEAFF
TRBV10-3,CAISETGGPGFF
TRBV9,CASSSHRGQSYGYTF
TRBV24-1,CATSDKSSGANVLTF
TRBV24-1,CATSEPPGRRSQGNEQFF
TRBV5-1,CASSYGIGLATNEKLFF
TRBV14,CASAPTSGSWEQYF
TRBV28,CASTGTHDEQYF
TRBV7-2,CASSPQQLSNQPQHF
TRBV15,CATSRDWGPGELFF
TRBV19,CASSPEGGFNYGYTF
TRBV5-4,CASSLDGTSDEQFF
TRBV9,CASSGTYRNYGYTF
TRBV6-5,CASSSPAGTNNEQFF
TRBV19,CASSISGVREPQHF
TRBV7-9,CASRGGQGVRNTEAFF
TRBV10-1,CASSGTSNTGELFF
TRBV28,CASRLLTEGEWFF
TRBV2,CASRRGQGPGNTIYF
TRBV28,CASSLSQGPPQHF
TRBV2,CASSRTEDYEQYF
TRBV3-1/TRBV3-2,CASSQNPGTYEQYF
TRBV5-1,CASSLDRVDEKLFF